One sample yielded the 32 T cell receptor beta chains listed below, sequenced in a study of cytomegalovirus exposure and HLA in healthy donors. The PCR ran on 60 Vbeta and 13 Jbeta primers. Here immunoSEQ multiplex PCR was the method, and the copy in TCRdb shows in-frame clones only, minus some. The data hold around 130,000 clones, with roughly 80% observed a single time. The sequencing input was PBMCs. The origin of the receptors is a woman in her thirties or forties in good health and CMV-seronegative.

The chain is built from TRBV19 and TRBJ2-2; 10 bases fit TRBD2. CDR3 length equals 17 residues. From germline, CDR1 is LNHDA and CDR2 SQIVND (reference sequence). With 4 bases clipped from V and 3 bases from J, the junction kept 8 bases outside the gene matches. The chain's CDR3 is CASSTGGTSAYTGELFF. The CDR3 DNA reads TGTGCCAGTAGTACTGGGGGGACTAGCGCCTACACCGGGGAGCTGTTTTTT.

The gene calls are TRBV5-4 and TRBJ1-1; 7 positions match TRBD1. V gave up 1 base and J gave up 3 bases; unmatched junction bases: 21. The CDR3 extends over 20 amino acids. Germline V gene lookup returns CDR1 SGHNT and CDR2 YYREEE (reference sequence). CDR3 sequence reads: CASSLSLVRRQGMGDTEAFF. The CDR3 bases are TGTGCCAGCAGCTTGAGCTTAGTCCGGCGACAGGGAATGGGCGACACTGAAGCTTTCTTT.

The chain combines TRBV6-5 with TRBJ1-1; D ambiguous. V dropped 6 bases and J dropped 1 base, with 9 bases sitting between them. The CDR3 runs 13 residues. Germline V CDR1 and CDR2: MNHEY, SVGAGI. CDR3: CASRRGGNTEAFF. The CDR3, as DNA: TGTGCCAGCAGACGGGGAGGGAACACTGAAGCTTTCTTT.

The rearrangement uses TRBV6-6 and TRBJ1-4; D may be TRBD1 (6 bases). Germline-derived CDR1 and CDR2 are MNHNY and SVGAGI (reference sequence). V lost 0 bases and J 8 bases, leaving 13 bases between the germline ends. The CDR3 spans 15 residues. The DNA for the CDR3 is TGTGCCAGCAGTTACTCAGAAGGGGGTTTCGAAAAACTGTTTTTT. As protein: CASSYSEGGFEKLFF.

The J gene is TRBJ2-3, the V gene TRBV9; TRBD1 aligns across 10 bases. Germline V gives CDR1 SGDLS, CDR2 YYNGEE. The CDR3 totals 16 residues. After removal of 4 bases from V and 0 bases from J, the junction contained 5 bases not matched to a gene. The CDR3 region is CASSRGDRGSTDTQYF. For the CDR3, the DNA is TGTGCCAGCAGCAGGGGGGACAGGGGTAGCACAGATACGCAGTATTTT.

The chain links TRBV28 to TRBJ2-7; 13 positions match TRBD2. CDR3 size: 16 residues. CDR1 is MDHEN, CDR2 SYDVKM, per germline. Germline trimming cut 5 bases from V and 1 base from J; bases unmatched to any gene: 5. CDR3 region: CASSTPGLAGSYEQYF. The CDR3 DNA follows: TGTGCCAGCAGTACTCCGGGACTAGCGGGATCCTACGAGCAGTACTTC.

In nucleotides, the CDR3 is TGTGCCAGCAGTTTATACTCGCAGGGCAACACTGAAGCTTTCTTT. This translates into CASSLYSQGNTEAFF. The chain joins TRBV28 to TRBJ1-1; a weak D match, TRBD1 (5 bases). The CDR3 is 15 amino acids. The germline V gene has CDR1 MDHEN and CDR2 SYDVKM. The V and J ends lost 1 base and 2 bases respectively, with 11 bases between them. Combining the CDR3 with reference TRBV28 and TRBJ1-1 gives the whole variable domain DVKVTQSSRYLVKRTGEKVFLECVQDMDHENMFWYRQDPGLGLRLIYFSYDVKMKEKGDIPEGYSVSREKKERFSLILESASTNQTSMYLCASSLYSQGNTEAFFGQGTRLTVV.

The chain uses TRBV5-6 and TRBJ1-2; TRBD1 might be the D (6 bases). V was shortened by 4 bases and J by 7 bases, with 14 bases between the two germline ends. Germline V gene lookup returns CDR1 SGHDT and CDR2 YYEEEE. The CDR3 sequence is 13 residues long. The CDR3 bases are TGTGCCAGCAGCCTTGGCAGGGGAACTGGCTACACCTTC. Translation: CASSLGRGTGYTF.

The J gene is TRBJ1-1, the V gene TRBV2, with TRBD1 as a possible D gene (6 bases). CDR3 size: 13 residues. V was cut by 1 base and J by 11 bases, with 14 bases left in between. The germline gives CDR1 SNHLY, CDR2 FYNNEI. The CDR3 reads CASSEGRGGLAFF. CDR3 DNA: TGTGCCAGCAGTGAAGGAAGGGGGGGGTTGGCTTTCTTT.

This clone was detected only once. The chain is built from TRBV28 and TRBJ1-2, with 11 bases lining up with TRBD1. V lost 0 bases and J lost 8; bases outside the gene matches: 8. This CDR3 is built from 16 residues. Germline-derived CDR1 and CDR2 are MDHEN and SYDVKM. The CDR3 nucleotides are TGTGCCAGCAGTTTATGGCGGACAGGGGGCTTGCAGGGCTACACCTTC. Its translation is CASSLWRTGGLQGYTF.

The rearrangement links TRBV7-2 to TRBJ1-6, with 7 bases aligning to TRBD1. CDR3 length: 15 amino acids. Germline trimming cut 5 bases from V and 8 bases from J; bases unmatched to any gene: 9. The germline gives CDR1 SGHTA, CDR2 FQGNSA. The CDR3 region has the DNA TGTGCCAGCAGCCCACAGGGGATGATTGATTCACCCCTCCACTTT. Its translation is CASSPQGMIDSPLHF. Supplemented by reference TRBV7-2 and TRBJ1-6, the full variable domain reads GAGVSQSPSNKVTEKGKDVELRCDPISGHTALYWYRQSLGQGLEFLIYFQGNSAPDKSGLPSDRFSAERTGGSVSTLTIQRTQQEDSAVYLCASSPQGMIDSPLHFGNGTRLTVT.

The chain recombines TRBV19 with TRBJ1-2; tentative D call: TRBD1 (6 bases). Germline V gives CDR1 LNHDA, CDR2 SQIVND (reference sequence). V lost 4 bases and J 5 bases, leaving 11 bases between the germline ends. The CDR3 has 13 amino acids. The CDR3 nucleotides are TGTGCCAGTAGTACCCAGACAGGTTATGGCTACACCTTC. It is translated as CASSTQTGYGYTF.

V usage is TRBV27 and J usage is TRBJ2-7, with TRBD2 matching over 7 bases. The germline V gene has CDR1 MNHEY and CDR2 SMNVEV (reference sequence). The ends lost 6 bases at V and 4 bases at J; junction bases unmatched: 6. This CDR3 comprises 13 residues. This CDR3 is CASSLAVAYEQYF. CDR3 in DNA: TGTGCCAGCAGCCTAGCGGTAGCTTACGAGCAGTACTTC.

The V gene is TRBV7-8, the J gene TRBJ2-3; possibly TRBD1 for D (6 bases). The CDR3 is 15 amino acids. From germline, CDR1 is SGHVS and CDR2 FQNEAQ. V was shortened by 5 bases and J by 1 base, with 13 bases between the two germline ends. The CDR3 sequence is CASSEQGVGTDTQYF. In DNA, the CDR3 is TGTGCCAGCAGCGAACAGGGAGTGGGCACAGATACGCAGTATTTT.

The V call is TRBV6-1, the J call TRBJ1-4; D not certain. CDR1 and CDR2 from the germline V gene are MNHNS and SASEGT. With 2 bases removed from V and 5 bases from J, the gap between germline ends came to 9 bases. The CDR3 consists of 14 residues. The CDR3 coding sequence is TGTGCCAGCAGTGAAAGAGGAACGAATGAAAAACTGTTTTTT. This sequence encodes CASSERGTNEKLFF.

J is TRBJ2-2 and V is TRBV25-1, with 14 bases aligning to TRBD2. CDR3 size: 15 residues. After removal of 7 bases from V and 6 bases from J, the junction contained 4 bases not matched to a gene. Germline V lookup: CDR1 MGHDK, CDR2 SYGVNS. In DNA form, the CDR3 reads TGTGCCAGCACTGGACTAGCGGGAGGTGCCGGGGAGCTGTTTTTT. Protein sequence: CASTGLAGGAGELFF.

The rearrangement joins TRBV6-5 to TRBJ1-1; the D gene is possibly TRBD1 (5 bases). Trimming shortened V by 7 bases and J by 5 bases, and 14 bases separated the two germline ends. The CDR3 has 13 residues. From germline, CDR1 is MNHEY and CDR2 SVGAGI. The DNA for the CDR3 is TGTGCCAGCACCCGAGCCAGGGAAACTGAAGCTTTCTTT. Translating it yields CASTRARETEAFF.

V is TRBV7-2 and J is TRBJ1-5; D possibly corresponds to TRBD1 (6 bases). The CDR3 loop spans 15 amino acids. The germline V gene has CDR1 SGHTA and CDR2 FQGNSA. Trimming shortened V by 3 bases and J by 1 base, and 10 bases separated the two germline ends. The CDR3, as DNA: TGTGCCAGCAGCTTGTGGGGGCCCAGCAATCAGCCCCAGCATTTT. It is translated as CASSLWGPSNQPQHF.

The CDR3 sequence is CASSLGGSAETQYF. The CDR3 coding sequence is TGTGCCAGCAGCTTAGGCGGGAGCGCCGAGACCCAGTACTTC. The chain couples TRBV7-9 to TRBJ2-5; 7 nucleotides line up with TRBD2. Per germline, CDR1 SEHNR and CDR2 FQNEAQ (reference sequence). The CDR3 has 14 residues. With V trimmed by 1 base and J by 5 bases, 4 bases remained unmatched.

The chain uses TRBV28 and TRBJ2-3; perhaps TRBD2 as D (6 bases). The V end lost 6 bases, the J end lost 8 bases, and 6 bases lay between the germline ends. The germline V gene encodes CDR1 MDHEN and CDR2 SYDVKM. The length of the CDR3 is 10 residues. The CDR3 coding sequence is TGTGCCAGCAGGGGGGGTACGCAGTATTTT. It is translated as CASRGGTQYF.

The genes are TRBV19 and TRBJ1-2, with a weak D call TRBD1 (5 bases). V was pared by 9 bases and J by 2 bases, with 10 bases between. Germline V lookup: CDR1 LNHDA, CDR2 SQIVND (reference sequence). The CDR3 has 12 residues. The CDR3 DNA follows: TGTGCCAGCGAAAGGGGAAACTATGGCTACACCTTC. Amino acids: CASERGNYGYTF. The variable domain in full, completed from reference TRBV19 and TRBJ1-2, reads DGGITQSPKYLFRKEGQNVTLSCEQNLNHDAMYWYRQDPGQGLRLIYYSQIVNDFQKGDIAEGYSVSREKKESFPLTVTSAQKNPTAFYLCASERGNYGYTFGSGTRLTVV.

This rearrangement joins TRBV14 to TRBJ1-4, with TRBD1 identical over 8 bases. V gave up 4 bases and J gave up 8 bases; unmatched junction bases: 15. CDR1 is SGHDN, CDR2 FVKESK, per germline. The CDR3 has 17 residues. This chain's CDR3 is CASSPYPSQGAGEKLFF. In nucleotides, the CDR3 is TGTGCCAGCAGCCCCTACCCCTCCCAGGGGGCAGGGGAAAAACTGTTTTTT.

The CDR3 region has the DNA TGTGCCAGCAGCTTGGCCGGACAGGAAAGGGGCTACACCTTC. Translating it yields CASSLAGQERGYTF. The chain couples TRBV5-6 to TRBJ1-2; the match to TRBD1 covers 7 bases. The V segment lost 0 bases and the J segment 8 bases; nucleotides outside the gene matches: 7. The V gene's germline CDR1 is SGHDT and CDR2 YYEEEE. The CDR3 sequence is 14 residues long.

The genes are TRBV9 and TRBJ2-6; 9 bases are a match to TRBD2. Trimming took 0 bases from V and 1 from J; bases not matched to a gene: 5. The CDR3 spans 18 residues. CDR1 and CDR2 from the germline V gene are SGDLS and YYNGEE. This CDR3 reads CASSVGASGKSGANVLTF. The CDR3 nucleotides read TGTGCCAGCAGCGTAGGGGCTAGCGGGAAGTCTGGGGCCAACGTCCTGACTTTC.

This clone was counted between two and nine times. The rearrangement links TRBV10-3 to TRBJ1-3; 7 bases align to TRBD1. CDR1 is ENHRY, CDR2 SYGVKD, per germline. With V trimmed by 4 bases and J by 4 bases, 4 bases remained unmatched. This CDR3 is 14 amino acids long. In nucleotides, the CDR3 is TGTGCCATCAGTGCGACGACAGGGGGAAACACCATATATTTT. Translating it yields CAISATTGGNTIYF.

The CDR3 protein is CASSFGGSNTGELFF. In DNA, the CDR3 is TGTGCCAGCAGCTTCGGGGGATCGAACACCGGGGAGCTGTTTTTT. The V and J genes are TRBV11-1 and TRBJ2-2; D is perhaps TRBD2 (6 bases). Germline CDR1 reads SGHAT; CDR2 reads FQDESV (reference sequence). The CDR3 totals 15 residues. Trimming took 3 bases from V and 0 from J, leaving 8 bases between them.

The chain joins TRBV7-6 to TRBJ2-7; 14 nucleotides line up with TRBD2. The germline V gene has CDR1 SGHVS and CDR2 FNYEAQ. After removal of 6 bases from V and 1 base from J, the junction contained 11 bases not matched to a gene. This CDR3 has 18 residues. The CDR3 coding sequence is TGTGCCAGCAGTTCTCCGACTAGCGGGGGGGCCGGTTCCTACGAGCAGTACTTC. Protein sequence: CASSSPTSGGAGSYEQYF. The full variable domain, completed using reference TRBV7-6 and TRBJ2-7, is GAGVSQSPRYKVTKRGQDVALRCDPISGHVSLYWYRQALGQGPEFLTYFNYEAQQDKSGLPNDRFSAERPEGSISTLTIQRTEQRDSAMYRCASSSPTSGGAGSYEQYFGPGTRLTVT.

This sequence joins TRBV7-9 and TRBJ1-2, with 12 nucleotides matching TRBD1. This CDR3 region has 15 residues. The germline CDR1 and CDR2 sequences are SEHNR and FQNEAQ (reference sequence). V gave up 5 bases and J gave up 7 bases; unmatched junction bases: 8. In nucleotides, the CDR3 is TGTGCCAGCAGCACGGGACAGGGGGCCCTGGGTGGCTACACCTTC. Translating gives CASSTGQGALGGYTF.

The CDR3 nucleotides read TGTGCCAGCAGTGCACCTCTTGGGGTGGCGGGTGGCAATGAGCAGTTCTTC. As protein: CASSAPLGVAGGNEQFF. The rearrangement links TRBV25-1 to TRBJ2-1; the D gene is possibly TRBD2 (5 bases). The V end was cut by 4 bases, the J end by 6 bases, with 22 bases between. This CDR3 contains 17 residues. Germline V gene sequence: CDR1 MGHDK, CDR2 SYGVNS.

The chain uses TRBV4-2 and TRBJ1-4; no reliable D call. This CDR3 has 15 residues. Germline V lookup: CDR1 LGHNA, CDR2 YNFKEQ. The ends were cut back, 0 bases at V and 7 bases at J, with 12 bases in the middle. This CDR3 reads CASSQERGLGEKLFF. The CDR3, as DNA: TGTGCCAGCAGCCAAGAGCGAGGGCTTGGTGAAAAACTGTTTTTT.

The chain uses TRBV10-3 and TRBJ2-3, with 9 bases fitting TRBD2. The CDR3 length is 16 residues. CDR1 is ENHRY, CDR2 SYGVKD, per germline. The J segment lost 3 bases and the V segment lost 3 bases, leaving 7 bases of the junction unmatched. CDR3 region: CAISDPASGVTDTQYF. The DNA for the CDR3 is TGTGCCATCAGTGACCCCGCTAGCGGGGTTACAGATACGCAGTATTTT.

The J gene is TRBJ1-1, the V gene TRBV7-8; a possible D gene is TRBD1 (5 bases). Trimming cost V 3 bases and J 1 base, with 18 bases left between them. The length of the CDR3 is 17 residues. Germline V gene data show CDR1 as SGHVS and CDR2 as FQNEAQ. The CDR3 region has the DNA TGTGCCAGCAGCTTCTGGGGGAGGGGTAAGTCGAACACTGAAGCTTTCTTT. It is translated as CASSFWGRGKSNTEAFF.